The sequence of this T cell receptor (beta chain) was determined in a study of CD8 T cells in Susac syndrome (dated by TCRdb to about 2019). For the wider study: Whether CD8+ T cell activation and differentiation in Susac syndrome was antigen driven was tested using repertoire sequencing.

From cysteine to phenylalanine, the CDR3 is 17 amino acids long. Of all the DNA, just the CDR3 is kept, 51 bases in frame from base 1. CDR1 SEHNR and CDR2 FQNEAQ were looked up in the germline V gene (reference sequence). Trimming takes 5 bases from V and 1 base from J, and the germline ends sit 19 bases apart. RNA was extracted using the RNeasy kit, and roughly 0.5 to 1 ug of the RNA was reverse transcribed with random hexamers. TCR beta CDR3 regions were amplified with the immunoSEQ multiplex PCR assay covering 54 Vbeta and 13 Jbeta segments. PCR amplification bias was corrected using a synthetic template baseline for primer optimization and computational correction. Processing in the source paper ran as follows. Reads were annotated to V, D and J genes according to IMGT and were analyzed with immunoSEQ Analyzer, with only productive sequences retained. To calculate clonality, Shannon entropy was normalized by log2 of the number of productive unique sequences and then subtracted from one. Public and private clones were assessed among the 100 most prevalent clones of each patient and control. Susac-specific clones were defined as absent from healthy and MS cohorts, 1052 published viral clones and other ImmuneACCESS disease sequences. TCRdb itself trimmed the public reads at Q25 with fastp, ran MiXCR and retained productive beta chains. Identical CDR3 proteins give one entry, which carries the most common genes and DNA. For this entry, the V and J calls and clone size follow TCRdb and not the study's own pipeline. Present in this sample are about 180,000 distinct CDR3 sequences, around 95% of which were seen just once. The ten largest clonotypes hold 0.093% of the sample.

Peripheral blood CD8+ and CD4+ T cells from healthy donors, Susac syndrome patients and multiple sclerosis patients were profiled using high-throughput TCR beta sequencing. The multiple sclerosis controls were treatment-naive patients whose relapsing-remitting disease, either stable or active, fulfilled the revised McDonald criteria. CD8+ TEMRA cells were enriched by FACS, while bulk CD8+ and CD4+ T cells were purified by magnetic negative isolation. Blood was collected in EDTA tubes and processed within 24 hours, with PBMCs isolated through density gradient centrifugation. PBMCs intended for TCR sequencing were cryopreserved in liquid nitrogen and thawed later in a water bath at 37 degrees C. The sorted or isolated CD4+, CD8+ and CD8+ TEMRA cells had a purity of 90% or higher. Points the paper makes about the study in general: The number of individuals in the TCR sequencing and HLA analysis was recognized as being relatively small.

This clonotype has only one observation. Its binding antigen is unknown. No much larger clone exists at a distance of one base, and base qualities are not known. Resting on one read, the evidence is weak. The receptor comes from a human donor with multiple sclerosis. The chain couples TRBV7-9 to TRBJ2-3; no D segment can be confidently identified. Specimen: CD4+ T cells from PBMCs. The CDR3 amino acid sequence is: CASSRPRSNRGTDTQYF. The bases read TGTGCCAGCAGCCGCCCTCGTTCTAACCGGGGCACAGATACGCAGTATTTT.